This T cell receptor (beta chain) was documented in a study of blood T cell repertoires in COVID-19. Study-level background: The United States, Italy and Spain supplied acute and convalescent COVID-19 samples. PBMCs, B-cell-depleted T cells, or T cells provided the cDNA or gDNA that made up the material.

V shed 5 bases, J shed 3 bases, and the junction held 6 bases outside the gene matches. The CDR3 runs to 15 residues. Germline values: CDR1 SGHTA, CDR2 FQGTGA. Methods used by the authors: From reference gene primer amplification, estimates of nucleated cell counts were derived. The table came from immunoSEQ multiplex PCR; TCRdb's copy has only in-frame clones and leaves some out. Clonal size and the V and J genes are those of that table, whereas D and trimming came from the DNA. The table shows about 150,000 clones, with about 85% occurring only once. The Seattle patients joined while their infection was active and were tracked longitudinally afterward.

The chain uses TRBV7-3 and TRBJ2-3, with 9 bases that match TRBD2. Material for sequencing was peripheral blood. The sequence was collected from an older man with COVID-19, enrolled during active disease. This CDR3 is CASSLRGGGTDTQYF. The CDR3 coding sequence is TGTGCCAGCAGCCTGCGGGGGGGCGGGACAGATACGCAGTATTTT.